This TCR beta chain was recorded in a study of technical replicates of blood from several donors. Measured with immunoSEQ multiplex PCR; TCRdb has only the in-frame clones, and not every one. Of approximately 73,000 clones listed, approximately 96% are singletons. The trim removed 4 bases at V and 2 bases at J, leaving 7 bases unmatched. Germline CDR1 and CDR2: GTSNPN and SVGIG (reference sequence). This CDR3 is built from 15 residues. The gene calls are TRBV30 and TRBJ2-1; 8 bases match TRBD2. Sequencing was performed on T cells isolated from PBMCs. This TCR came from a human donor in good health. The CDR3 loop is CAWTLGTSAYNEQFF. CDR3 nucleotide sequence: TGTGCCTGGACGCTTGGGACTAGTGCCTACAATGAGCAGTTCTTC.